These 14 T cell receptor beta chains originate from one sample sequenced in a study of CD8+CD57+ T cells in acquired aplastic anemia. TCR beta VDJ and CDR3 profiles were obtained from a genomic DNA template. MiXCR, run by TCRdb on the reads, gives a single entry per CDR3 protein. In the table there are hundreds of thousands of distinct CDR3 sequences, around a third of which are singletons. Whoever was chosen for sequencing had shown CD8+CD57+ cell expansion by flow cytometry. Material: sorted CD4+, CD8+, or CD8+CD57+ T cells (not recorded which) from PBMCs. These receptors came from a human donor with aplastic anemia.

For this clonotype: A junction end diverges from the germline sequence, so it may reflect a read error. The rearrangement uses TRBV15 and TRBJ1-2; D is undetermined. The germline V gene has CDR1 LNHNV and CDR2 YYDKDF (reference sequence). This CDR3 contains 14 residues. Here the CDR3 DNA reads TGTGCCACCAGCACTGGCAGGCCCTACTATGACTACACCTTT. It codes for CATSTGRPYYDYTF. The full variable domain, its missing parts supplied by reference TRBV15 and TRBJ1-2, is DAMVIQNPRYQVTQFGKPVTLSCSQTLNHNVMYWYQQKSSQAPKLLFHYYDKDFNNEADTPDNFQSRRPNTSFCFLDIRSPGLGDTAMYLCATSTGRPYYDYTFGSGTRLTVV.

The V gene is TRBV20-1, the J gene TRBJ2-1, with 7 bases identical to TRBD1. The CDR3 consists of 14 residues. Germline values: CDR1 DFQATT, CDR2 SNEGSKA (reference sequence). J gave up 5 bases and V 5 bases, and 9 bases lay outside the gene matches. CDR3 nucleotide sequence: TGCAGTGCTGACCGGGACAGTGAGCACAATGAGCAGTTCTTC. Its translation is CSADRDSEHNEQFF.

On this clonotype itself: Germline is not matched at one junction end, which may reflect a read error. The V gene is TRBV5-4, the J gene TRBJ2-3; D unclear. CDR3 size: 13 residues. From germline, CDR1 is SGHNT and CDR2 YYREEE (reference sequence). CDR3 in amino acids: CAGSLPVPATQYF. The CDR3 DNA is TGTGCCGGCAGCTTGCCAGTCCCAGCTACGCAGTATTTT.

The rearrangement joins TRBV14 to TRBJ2-7; maybe TRBD1 (6 bases). The V end was cut by 1 base, the J end by 3 bases, with 16 bases between. The germline gives CDR1 SGHDN, CDR2 FVKESK. This CDR3 comprises 16 residues. DNA of the CDR3: TGTGCCAGCAGCCAAGTATCGGACAGTAGATACTACGAGCAGTACTTC. It encodes CASSQVSDSRYYEQYF.

Ten or more counts support this clonotype. The V and J genes are TRBV10-2 and TRBJ2-7, with D tentatively TRBD1 (6 bases). Germline CDR1 WSHSY, CDR2 SAAADI. V was pared by 4 bases and J by 2 bases, with 12 bases between. The CDR3 totals 14 residues. In DNA, the CDR3 is TGCGCCAGCAGTGGTACGGACAGCACCTACGAGCAGTACTTC. This sequence encodes CASSGTDSTYEQYF.

With respect to this clonotype: A much larger clone lies one base from this, so it may be a read error. The chain employs TRBV4-3 and TRBJ1-3, with D tentatively TRBD1 (6 bases). The CDR3 length is 14 residues. V was trimmed by 5 bases and J by 3 bases, leaving 11 bases between them. Germline-derived CDR1 and CDR2 are LGHNA and YSLEER. CDR3 DNA: TGCGCCAGCAGCAAGACAGGCGATGGAAACACCATATATTTT. This codes for CASSKTGDGNTIYF.

To note about this clonotype: A read error may account for a junction end that differs from germline. This chain connects TRBV10-3 to TRBJ1-2; 9 nucleotides agree with TRBD1. Germline CDR1 and CDR2: ENHRY and SYGVKD. CDR3 length: 14 amino acids. The chain's CDR3 is CAISPGQGTYGYIF. DNA of the CDR3: TGTGCCATCAGTCCGGGACAGGGAACTTATGGCTACATCTTC.

The chain is built from TRBV7-3 and TRBJ2-1; 10 bases are a match to TRBD2. V lost 8 bases and J lost 6; bases outside the gene matches: 7. Germline V gene data show CDR1 as SGHTA and CDR2 as FQGTGA. The CDR3 spans 14 residues. This chain's CDR3 is CASGRSGGVNEQFF. CDR3 DNA sequence: TGTGCCAGCGGACGGAGCGGGGGGGTCAATGAGCAGTTCTTC.

The chain links TRBV6-4 to TRBJ1-1; 9 positions agree with TRBD1. The germline V gene has CDR1 MRHNA and CDR2 SNTAGT. The CDR3 totals 15 residues. Unmatched junction bases numbered 11, after V lost 9 bases and J lost 3 bases. CDR3 bases: TGTGCCAGTTTGACTCCGGGGACAGGGTACACTGAAGCTTTCTTT. This codes for CASLTPGTGYTEAFF.

This clonotype has more than one count but fewer than ten. The chain links TRBV11-1 to TRBJ1-4; D unresolved. The CDR3 is 16 residues long. V was cut by 5 bases and J by 0 bases, with 13 bases left in between. In germline, CDR1 is SGHAT, CDR2 FQDESV (reference sequence). The CDR3 here is CASSPDPRTTNEKLFF. For the CDR3, the DNA is TGTGCCAGCAGCCCTGACCCGAGGACAACTAATGAAAAACTGTTTTTT.

The CDR3 bases are TGTGCCTGGATACAGGACCAAGAGACCCAGTACTTC. It codes for CAWIQDQETQYF. The gene calls are TRBV25-1 and TRBJ2-7, with D possibly TRBD1 on 5 matching bases. Near its end, the DNA agrees better with TRBJ2-5, so the J call may be wrong. CDR3 length: 12 residues. Germline CDR1 reads MGHDK; CDR2 reads SYGVNS.

The chain carries TRBV5-4 and TRBJ1-5, with TRBD1 matching over 10 bases. V shed 1 base and J 3 bases; nucleotides not matched to a gene: 16. Germline CDR1 SGHNT, CDR2 YYREEE (reference sequence). The length of the CDR3 is 20 residues. The CDR3 protein is CASSLLRGQGSFSDNQPQHF. Here the CDR3 DNA reads TGTGCCAGCAGCTTGTTGAGGGGACAGGGGAGTTTTAGTGACAATCAGCCCCAGCATTTT.

This clonotype was counted at least ten times. The chain combines TRBV7-9 with TRBJ1-6; D is unresolved. The CDR3 runs 14 residues. Germline V gene data show CDR1 as SEHNR and CDR2 as FQNEAQ (reference sequence). V shed 5 bases and J shed 11 bases, with 16 bases lying between them. CDR3 sequence: CASSPDRVAPPLHF. The CDR3 region has the DNA TGTGCCAGCAGCCCGGACCGTGTTGCGCCACCCCTCCACTTT. Drawing the rest from reference TRBV7-9 and TRBJ1-6, the complete variable domain is DTGVSQNPRHKITKRGQNVTFRCDPISEHNRLYWYRQTLGQGPEFLTYFQNEAQLEKSRLLSDRFSAERPKGSFSTLEIQRTEQGDSAMYLCASSPDRVAPPLHFGNGTRLTVT.

This clonotype was detected a few times. The gene calls are TRBV7-2 and TRBJ2-2; 10 bases are shared with TRBD1. Germline V gives CDR1 SGHTA, CDR2 FQGNSA. This CDR3 has 15 residues. V dropped 6 bases and J dropped 2; count of bases not matched to a gene: 3. The CDR3 region is CASRRDRGNTGELFF. The CDR3 DNA reads as TGTGCCAGCAGAAGGGACAGGGGAAACACCGGGGAGCTGTTTTTT.